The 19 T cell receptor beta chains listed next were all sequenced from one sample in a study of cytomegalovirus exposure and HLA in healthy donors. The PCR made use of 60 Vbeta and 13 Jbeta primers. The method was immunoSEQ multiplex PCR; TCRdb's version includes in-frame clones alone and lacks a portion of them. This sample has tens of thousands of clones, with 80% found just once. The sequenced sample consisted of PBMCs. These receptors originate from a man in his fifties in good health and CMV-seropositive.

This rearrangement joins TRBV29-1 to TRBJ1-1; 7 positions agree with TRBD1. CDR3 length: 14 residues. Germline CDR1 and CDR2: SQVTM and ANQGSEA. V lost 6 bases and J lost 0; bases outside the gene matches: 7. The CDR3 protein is CSVERQGMNTEAFF. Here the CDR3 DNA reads TGCAGCGTGGAAAGACAGGGCATGAACACTGAAGCTTTCTTT.

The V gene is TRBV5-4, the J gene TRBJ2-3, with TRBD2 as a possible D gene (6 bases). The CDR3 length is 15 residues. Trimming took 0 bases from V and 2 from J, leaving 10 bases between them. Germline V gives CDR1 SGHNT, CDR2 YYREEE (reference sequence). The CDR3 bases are TGTGCCAGCAGCTTGGGTGCGGGGCCCACAGATACGCAGTATTTT. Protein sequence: CASSLGAGPTDTQYF.

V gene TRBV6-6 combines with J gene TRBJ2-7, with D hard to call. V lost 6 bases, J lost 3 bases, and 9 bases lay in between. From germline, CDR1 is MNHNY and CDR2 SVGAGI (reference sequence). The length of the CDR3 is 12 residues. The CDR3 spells CASSPRSYEQYF. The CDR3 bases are TGTGCCAGCAGCCCTCGCAGCTACGAGCAGTACTTC.

The CDR3 region is CASSFERHPWGQYF. CDR3 nucleotides: TGTGCCAGCAGCTTCGAGCGGCACCCATGGGGGCAGTACTTC. The chain recombines TRBV11-2 with TRBJ2-7; TRBD2 is a possible D gene (5 bases). Germline values: CDR1 SGHAT, CDR2 FQNNGV. The CDR3 has 14 residues. The germline V and J ends were trimmed by 3 bases and 9 bases, with 18 bases remaining between them. The full variable domain, rest sourced from reference TRBV11-2 and TRBJ2-7, is EAGVAQSPRYKIIEKRQSVAFWCNPISGHATLYWYQQILGQGPKLLIQFQNNGVVDDSQLPKDRFSAERLKGVDSTLKIQPAKLEDSAVYLCASSFERHPWGQYFGPGTRLTVT.

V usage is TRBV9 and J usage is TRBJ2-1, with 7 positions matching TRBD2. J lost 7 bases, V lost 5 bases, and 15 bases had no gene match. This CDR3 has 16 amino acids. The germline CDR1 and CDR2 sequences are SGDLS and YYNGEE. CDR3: CASREAGLGSTNEQFF. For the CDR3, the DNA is TGTGCCAGCAGGGAAGCGGGACTCGGGAGCACGAATGAGCAGTTCTTC. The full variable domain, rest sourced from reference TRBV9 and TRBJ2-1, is DSGVTQTPKHLITATGQRVTLRCSPRSGDLSVYWYQQSLDQGLQFLIQYYNGEERAKGNILERFSAQQFPDLHSELNLSSLELGDSALYFCASREAGLGSTNEQFFGPGTRLTVL.

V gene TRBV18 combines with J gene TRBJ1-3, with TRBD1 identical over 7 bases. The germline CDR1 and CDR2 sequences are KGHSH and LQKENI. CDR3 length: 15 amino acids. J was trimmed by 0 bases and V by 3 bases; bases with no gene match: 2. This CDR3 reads CASSPRDSSGNTIYF. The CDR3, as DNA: TGTGCCAGCTCACCCAGGGACAGCTCTGGAAACACCATATATTTT.

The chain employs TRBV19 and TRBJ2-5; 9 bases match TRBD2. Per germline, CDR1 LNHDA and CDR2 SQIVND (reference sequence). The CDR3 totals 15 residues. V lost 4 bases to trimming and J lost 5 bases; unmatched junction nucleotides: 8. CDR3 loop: CASSTAGGSWETQYF. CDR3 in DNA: TGTGCCAGTAGTACGGCGGGAGGGTCTTGGGAGACCCAGTACTTC.

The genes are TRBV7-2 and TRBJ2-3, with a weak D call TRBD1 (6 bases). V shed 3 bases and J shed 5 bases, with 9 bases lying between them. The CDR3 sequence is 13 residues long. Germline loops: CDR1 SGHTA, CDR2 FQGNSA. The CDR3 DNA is TGTGCCAGCAGCTTCATAGGGGGAGATACGCAGTATTTT. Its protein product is CASSFIGGDTQYF.

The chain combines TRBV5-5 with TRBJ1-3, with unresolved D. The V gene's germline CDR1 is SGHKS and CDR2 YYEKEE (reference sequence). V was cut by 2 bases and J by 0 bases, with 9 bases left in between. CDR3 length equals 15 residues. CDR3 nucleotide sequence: TGTGCCAGCAGCTTTTCAGCGACCTCTGGAAACACCATATATTTT. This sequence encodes CASSFSATSGNTIYF.

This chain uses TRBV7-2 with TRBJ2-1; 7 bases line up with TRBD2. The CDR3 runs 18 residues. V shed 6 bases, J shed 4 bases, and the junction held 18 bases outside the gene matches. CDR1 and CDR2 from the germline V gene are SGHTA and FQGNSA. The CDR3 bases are TGTGCCAGCAGGGGAGGGGCTAGCGGAACAAGAACGTACAATGAGCAGTTCTTC. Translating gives CASRGGASGTRTYNEQFF.

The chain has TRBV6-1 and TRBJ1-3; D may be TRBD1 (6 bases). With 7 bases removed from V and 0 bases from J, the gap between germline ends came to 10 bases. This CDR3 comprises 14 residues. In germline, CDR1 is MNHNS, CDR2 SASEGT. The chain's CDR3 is CASKRDTSGNTIYF. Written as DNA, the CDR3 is TGTGCCAGCAAGAGGGACACCTCTGGAAACACCATATATTTT.

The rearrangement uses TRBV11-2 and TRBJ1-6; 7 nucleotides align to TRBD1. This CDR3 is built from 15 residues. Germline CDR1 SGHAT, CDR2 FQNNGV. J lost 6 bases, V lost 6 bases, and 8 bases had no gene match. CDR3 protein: CASRPPGQPNSPLHF. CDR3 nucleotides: TGTGCCAGCAGACCCCCGGGACAGCCTAATTCACCCCTCCACTTT.

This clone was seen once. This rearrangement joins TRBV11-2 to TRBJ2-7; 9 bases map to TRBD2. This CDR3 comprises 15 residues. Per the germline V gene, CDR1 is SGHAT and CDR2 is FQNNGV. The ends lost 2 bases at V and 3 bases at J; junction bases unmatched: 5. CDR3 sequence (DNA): TGTGCCAGCAGCTTACTAGGCGGGGGGGACTACGAGCAGTACTTC. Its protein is CASSLLGGGDYEQYF.

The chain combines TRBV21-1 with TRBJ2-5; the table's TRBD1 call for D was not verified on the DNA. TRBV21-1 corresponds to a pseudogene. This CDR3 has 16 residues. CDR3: CASSIRSRTAQETQYF. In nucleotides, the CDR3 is TGTGCCAGCAGCATTCGGTCTCGGACAGCCCAAGAGACCCAGTACTTC.

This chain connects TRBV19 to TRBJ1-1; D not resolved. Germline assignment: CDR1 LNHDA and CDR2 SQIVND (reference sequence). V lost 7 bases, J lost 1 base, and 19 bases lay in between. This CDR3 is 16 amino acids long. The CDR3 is CASKGPPGRPNTEAFF. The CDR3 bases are TGTGCCAGTAAAGGCCCCCCTGGGAGACCGAACACTGAAGCTTTCTTT.

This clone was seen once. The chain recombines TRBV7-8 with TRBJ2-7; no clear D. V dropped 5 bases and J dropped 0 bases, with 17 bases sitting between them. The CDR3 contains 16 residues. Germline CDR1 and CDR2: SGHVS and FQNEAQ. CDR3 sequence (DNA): TGTGCCAGCAGCATTGAACCGAGACGAGGCTCCTACGAGCAGTACTTC. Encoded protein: CASSIEPRRGSYEQYF.

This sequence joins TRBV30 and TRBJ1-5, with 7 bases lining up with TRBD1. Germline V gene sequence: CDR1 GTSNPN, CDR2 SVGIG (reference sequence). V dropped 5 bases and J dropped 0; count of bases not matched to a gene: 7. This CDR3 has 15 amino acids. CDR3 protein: CAWATGDYSNQPQHF. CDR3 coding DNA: TGTGCCTGGGCAACAGGGGATTATAGCAATCAGCCCCAGCATTTT.

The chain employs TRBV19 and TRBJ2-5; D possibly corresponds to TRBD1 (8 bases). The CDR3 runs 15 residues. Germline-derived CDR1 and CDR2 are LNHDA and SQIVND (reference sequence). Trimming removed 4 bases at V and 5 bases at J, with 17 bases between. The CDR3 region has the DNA TGTGCCAGTAGTAGGGCACACAGGGGGGGGGAGACCCAGTACTTC. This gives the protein CASSRAHRGGETQYF.

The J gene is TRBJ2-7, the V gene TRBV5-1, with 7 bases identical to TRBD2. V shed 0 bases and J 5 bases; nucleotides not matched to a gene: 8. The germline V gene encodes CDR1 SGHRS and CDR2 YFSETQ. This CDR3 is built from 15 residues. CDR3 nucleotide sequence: TGCGCCAGCAGCTTGGGGAGAGCGGGATACAACGAGCAGTACTTC. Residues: CASSLGRAGYNEQYF. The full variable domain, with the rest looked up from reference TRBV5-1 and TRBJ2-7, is KAGVTQTPRYLIKTRGQQVTLSCSPISGHRSVSWYQQTPGQGLQFLFEYFSETQRNKGNFPGRFSGRQFSNSRSEMNVSTLELGDSALYLCASSLGRAGYNEQYFGPGTRLTVT.